The source of this TCR beta chain is a study of CD8 T cells in Susac syndrome (dated 2019 in TCRdb). Context from the whole study: Whether CD8+ T cell activation and differentiation in Susac syndrome was antigen driven was tested using repertoire sequencing. The study compared CD8+ T cell repertoire clonality among about a dozen healthy donors, approximately 14 Susac syndrome patients and roughly 15 multiple sclerosis patients. What the authors observed across the whole study: The TCR sequencing and HLA analysis was acknowledged to have included a relatively small number of individuals.

RNA was extracted using the RNeasy kit, and about 0.5 to 1 ug of the RNA was reverse transcribed with random hexamers. The immunoSEQ multiplex PCR assay, covering 54 Vbeta and 13 Jbeta segments, was used to amplify TCR beta CDR3 regions. PCR amplification bias was corrected by using a synthetic template baseline for primer optimization and computational correction. In the authors' own workflow: Only productive sequences were kept, with reads annotated to V, D and J genes according to IMGT and analyzed in immunoSEQ Analyzer. Clonality was computed as one minus Shannon entropy normalized by log2 of the number of productive unique sequences. For each patient and control, public and private clones were evaluated among the 100 most prevalent clones. Susac-specific clones were defined as absent from healthy and MS cohorts, roughly 1,100 published viral clones and other ImmuneACCESS disease sequences. The public reads were run again by TCRdb, first through fastp at Q25 and then through MiXCR, and only productive beta chains were kept. Every CDR3 protein is listed once, alongside the most common genes and DNA of its rows. TCRdb, rather than the study authors, made the V and J calls. The sample table holds tens of thousands of distinct CDR3 sequences, of which 85% to 95% were seen once. About 0.27% of the sample is held by the ten biggest clonotypes.

Peripheral blood CD8+ and CD4+ T cells from healthy donors, Susac syndrome patients and multiple sclerosis patients were profiled using high-throughput TCR beta sequencing. Healthy donors were included as age- and sex-matched controls. Bulk CD8+ and CD4+ T cells were purified by magnetic negative isolation, whereas CD8+ TEMRA cells were enriched by FACS. Blood was drawn into EDTA tubes, processed within 24 hours, and PBMCs were isolated by density gradient centrifugation. PBMCs destined for TCR sequencing were cryopreserved in liquid nitrogen and later thawed in a 37 °C water bath. Purity of sorted or isolated CD4+, CD8+ and CD8+ TEMRA cells was at least 90%. A note on this clonotype: Its antigen is currently not known. Base qualities are not recorded, but no much larger clone differs from it by a single base.

The TCR originated in a human donor in good health. Sequences were obtained from CD8+ T cells from PBMCs.

The DNA is as follows: TGTGCCAGCAGCTTAACGGGGAGCTATGAGCAGTTCTTC. Protein translation: CASSLTGSYEQFF. The rearranged segments are TRBV7-7 and TRBJ2-1; TRBD2 is perhaps the D gene, given 5 matching bases. A distance of 10 bases separates the germline ends of V and J, which lose 2 bases and 8 bases respectively. The CDR3, from cysteine to phenylalanine, totals 13 residues. Kept here is only the CDR3 DNA, which spans 39 bases and is read in frame from base 1. Via the germline V gene (reference sequence), CDR1 is SSHAT and CDR2 FNYEAQ.